This T cell receptor beta chain was captured by sequencing in a study of blood T cell repertoires in COVID-19. About the research overall: There were acute and convalescent COVID-19 samples, and they came from the United States, Italy and Spain. Nucleic acid was either cDNA or gDNA, and it came from T cells, B-cell-depleted T cells, or PBMCs.

In the source study's methods: It was from reference gene primer amplification that nucleated cell counts were estimated. Profiled with immunoSEQ multiplex PCR; TCRdb holds only in-frame clones, not every one. The D gene and trimming were derived from the DNA, and the V and J assignments and clone size from that table. The sample lists about 59,000 clones; more than 60% were seen once. CDR1 and CDR2 (germline): SGHRS, YFSETQ. The ends were cut back, 0 bases at V and 0 bases at J, with 10 bases in the middle. The CDR3 runs to 16 residues. The receptor was derived from a woman in her forties or fifties with active or convalescent COVID-19. The sample comprised peripheral blood. The chain employs TRBV5-1 and TRBJ1-5; D gene ambiguous. The CDR3 region is CASSLAGPYSNQPQHF. CDR3 DNA sequence: TGCGCCAGCAGCTTGGCCGGTCCCTATAGCAATCAGCCCCAGCATTTT.